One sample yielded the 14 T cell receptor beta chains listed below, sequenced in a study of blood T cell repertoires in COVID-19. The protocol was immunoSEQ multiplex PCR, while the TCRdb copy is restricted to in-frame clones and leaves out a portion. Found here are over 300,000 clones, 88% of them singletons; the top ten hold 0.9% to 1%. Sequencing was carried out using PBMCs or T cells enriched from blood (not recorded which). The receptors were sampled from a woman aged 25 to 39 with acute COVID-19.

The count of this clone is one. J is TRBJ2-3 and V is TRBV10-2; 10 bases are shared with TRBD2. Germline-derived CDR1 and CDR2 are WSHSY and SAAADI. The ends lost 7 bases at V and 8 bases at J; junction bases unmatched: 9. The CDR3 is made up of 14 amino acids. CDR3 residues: CASKPGLADGTQYF. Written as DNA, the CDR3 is TGCGCCAGCAAACCAGGACTAGCGGATGGTACGCAGTATTTT.

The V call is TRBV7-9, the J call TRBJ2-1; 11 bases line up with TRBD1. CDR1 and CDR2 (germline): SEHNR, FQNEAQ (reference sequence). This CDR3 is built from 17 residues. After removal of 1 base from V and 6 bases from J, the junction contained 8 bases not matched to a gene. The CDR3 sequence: CASSLVVRGQGVNEQFF. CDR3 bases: TGTGCCAGCAGCTTAGTGGTCCGGGGACAGGGGGTCAATGAGCAGTTCTTC.

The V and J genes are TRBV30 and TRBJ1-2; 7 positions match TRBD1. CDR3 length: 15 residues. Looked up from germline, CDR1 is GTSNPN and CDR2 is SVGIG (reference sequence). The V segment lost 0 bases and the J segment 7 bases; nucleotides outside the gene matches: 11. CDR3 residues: CAWSVLSTGMSGYTF. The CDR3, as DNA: TGTGCCTGGAGTGTACTATCGACAGGGATGAGTGGCTACACCTTC.

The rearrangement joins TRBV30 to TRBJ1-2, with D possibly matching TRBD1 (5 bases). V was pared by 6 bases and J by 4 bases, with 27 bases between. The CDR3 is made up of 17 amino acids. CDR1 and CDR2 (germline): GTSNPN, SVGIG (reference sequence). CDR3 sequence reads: CACRPLPTVAGIYGYTF. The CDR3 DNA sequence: TGTGCCTGCCGGCCGTTGCCGACAGTCGCGGGAATCTATGGCTACACCTTC.

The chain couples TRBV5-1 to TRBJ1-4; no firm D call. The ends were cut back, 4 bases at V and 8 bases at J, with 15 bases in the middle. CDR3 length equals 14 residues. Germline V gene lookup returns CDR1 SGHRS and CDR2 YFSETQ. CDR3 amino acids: CASSPRGVSEKLFF. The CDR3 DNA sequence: TGCGCCAGCAGCCCCCGCGGGGTTAGCGAAAAACTGTTTTTT. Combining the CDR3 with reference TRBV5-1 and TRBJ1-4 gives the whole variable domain KAGVTQTPRYLIKTRGQQVTLSCSPISGHRSVSWYQQTPGQGLQFLFEYFSETQRNKGNFPGRFSGRQFSNSRSEMNVSTLELGDSALYLCASSPRGVSEKLFFGSGTQLSVL.

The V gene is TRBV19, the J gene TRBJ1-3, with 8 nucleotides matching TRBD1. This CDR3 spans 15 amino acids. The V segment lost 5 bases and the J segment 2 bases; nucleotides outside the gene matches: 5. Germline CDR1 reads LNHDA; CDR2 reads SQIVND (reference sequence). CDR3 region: CASSLSTGAGNTIYF. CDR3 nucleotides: TGTGCCAGTAGTCTCTCGACAGGGGCTGGAAACACCATATATTTT.

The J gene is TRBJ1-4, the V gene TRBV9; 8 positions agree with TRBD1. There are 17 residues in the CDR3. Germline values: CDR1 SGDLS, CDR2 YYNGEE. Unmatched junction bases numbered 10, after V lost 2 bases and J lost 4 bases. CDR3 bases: TGTGCCAGCAGCGTCTCGGACAGGGCGGGTCTTAATGAAAAACTGTTTTTT. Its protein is CASSVSDRAGLNEKLFF.

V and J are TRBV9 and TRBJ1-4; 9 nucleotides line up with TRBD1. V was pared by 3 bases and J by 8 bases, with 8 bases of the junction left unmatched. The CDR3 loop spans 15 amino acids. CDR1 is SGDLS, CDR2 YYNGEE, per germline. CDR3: CASSGGQGMGEKLFF. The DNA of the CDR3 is TGTGCCAGCAGCGGAGGACAGGGGATGGGCGAAAAACTGTTTTTT.

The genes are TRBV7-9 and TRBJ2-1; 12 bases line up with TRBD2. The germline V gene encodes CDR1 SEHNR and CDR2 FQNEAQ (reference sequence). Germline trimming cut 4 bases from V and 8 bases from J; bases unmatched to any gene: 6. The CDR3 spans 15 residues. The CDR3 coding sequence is TGTGCCAGCAGCTCGTACCGACTAGCGGGGGATGAGCAGTTCTTC. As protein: CASSSYRLAGDEQFF. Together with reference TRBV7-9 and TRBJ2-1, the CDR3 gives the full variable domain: DTGVSQNPRHKITKRGQNVTFRCDPISEHNRLYWYRQTLGQGPEFLTYFQNEAQLEKSRLLSDRFSAERPKGSFSTLEIQRTEQGDSAMYLCASSSYRLAGDEQFFGPGTRLTVL.

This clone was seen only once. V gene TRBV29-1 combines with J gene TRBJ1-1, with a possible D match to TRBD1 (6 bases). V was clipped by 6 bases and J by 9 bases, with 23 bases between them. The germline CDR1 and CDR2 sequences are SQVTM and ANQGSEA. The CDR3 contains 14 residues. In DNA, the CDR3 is TGCAGCGTGGAAACGACAGGTAGCATGCAGAAAGCTTTCTTT. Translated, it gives CSVETTGSMQKAFF.

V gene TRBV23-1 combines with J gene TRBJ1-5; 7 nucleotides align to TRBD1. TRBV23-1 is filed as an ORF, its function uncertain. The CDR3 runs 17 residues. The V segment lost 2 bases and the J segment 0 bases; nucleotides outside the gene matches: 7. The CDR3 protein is CASSQRTGEYSNQPQHF. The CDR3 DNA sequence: TGCGCCAGCAGTCAACGCACAGGGGAATATAGCAATCAGCCCCAGCATTTT.

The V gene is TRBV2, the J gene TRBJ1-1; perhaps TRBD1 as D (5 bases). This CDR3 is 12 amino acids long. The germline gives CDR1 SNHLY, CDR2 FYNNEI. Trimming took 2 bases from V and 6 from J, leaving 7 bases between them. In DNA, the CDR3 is TGTGCCAGCAGTGAATCGGGGGCTGAAGCTTTCTTT. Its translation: CASSESGAEAFF.

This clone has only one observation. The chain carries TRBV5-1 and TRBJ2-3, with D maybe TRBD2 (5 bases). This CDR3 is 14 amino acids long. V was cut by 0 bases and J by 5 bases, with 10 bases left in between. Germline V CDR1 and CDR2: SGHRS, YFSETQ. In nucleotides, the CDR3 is TGCGCCAGCAGCTTGGAGAGGGTTGGAGATACGCAGTATTTT. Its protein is CASSLERVGDTQYF.

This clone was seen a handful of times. The CDR3 protein is CASSWTEADYGYTF. The CDR3, as DNA: TGTGCCAGCAGTTGGACAGAGGCGGACTATGGCTACACCTTC. The genes are TRBV6-5 and TRBJ1-2; perhaps TRBD1 as D (6 bases). This CDR3 is built from 14 residues. Between the trimmed V and J ends, which lost 4 bases and 3 bases, there was a span of 12 bases. Germline V CDR1 and CDR2: MNHEY, SVGAGI.